This TCR beta chain derives from a study of blood T cell repertoires in COVID-19. Background on the study: COVID-19 samples, acute and convalescent, were from the United States, Italy and Spain. PBMCs, B-cell-depleted T cells, or T cells were the source of the cDNA or gDNA that made up the material.

As processed by the authors: For nucleated cells, counts were estimated from reference gene primer amplification. Clones were read by immunoSEQ multiplex PCR, and TCRdb kept only the in-frame ones, dropping some. V and J calls and clone size are those listed in that table; D and trimming were worked out from the DNA. This sample yields 150,000 to 200,000 clones, of which 80% to 85% are seen a single time; over 2% belongs to the top ten. Trimming stripped 6 bases from V and 0 bases from J, with 16 bases between. This CDR3 is built from 15 residues. Germline assignment: CDR1 SGHKS and CDR2 YYEKEE (reference sequence).

The sequence was obtained from a human donor with acute or convalescent COVID-19. The donor label of this sample is uncertain. V usage is TRBV5-5 and J usage is TRBJ2-7, with D perhaps matching TRBD2 (6 bases). Sequencing used peripheral blood. CDR3 bases: TGTGCCAGCATCGGGGGTGGACCGGGCTCCTACGAGCAGTACTTC. Amino acid sequence: CASIGGGPGSYEQYF.